These 17 T cell receptor beta chains were all obtained from the same sample, sequenced in a study of lymphopenia after photon versus proton radiotherapy. Sequencing used immunoSEQ multiplex PCR; TCRdb keeps in-frame clones, though not all of them. The repertoire consists of around 150,000 clones, with roughly nine tenths occurring once and the leading ten covering approximately 4.7%. Here the sequenced sample was peripheral blood, taken from a patient treated with photon-based radiotherapy. Receptors originate from a man aged 50 or older with gastric cancer.

This clone was seen many times. The V and J genes are TRBV20-1 and TRBJ1-1; unclear D gene. The CDR3 sequence is 11 residues long. CDR1 DFQATT and CDR2 SNEGSKA come from the germline V gene (reference sequence). V dropped 3 bases and J dropped 9 bases, with 11 bases sitting between them. CDR3: CSASDGRQAFF. CDR3 nucleotide sequence: TGCAGTGCTAGTGATGGCAGGCAAGCTTTCTTT.

The chain combines TRBV29-1 with TRBJ2-3, with D possibly TRBD2 on 5 matching bases. The CDR3 length is 14 residues. Germline V gives CDR1 SQVTM, CDR2 ANQGSEA. The V end lost 3 bases, the J end lost 2 bases, and 12 bases lay between the germline ends. The CDR3 DNA follows: TGCAGCGTTGATGGGCTAGCCGACACAGATACGCAGTATTTT. It is translated as CSVDGLADTDTQYF.

This chain joins TRBV7-7 and TRBJ2-1; 9 nucleotides align to TRBD2. V lost 5 bases, J lost 6 bases, and 11 bases stayed unmatched. This CDR3 region has 16 residues. The germline V gene has CDR1 SSHAT and CDR2 FNYEAQ (reference sequence). The CDR3 bases are TGTGCCAGCAGCGAAAATAGCGGGAGAAGGTTCAATGAGCAGTTCTTC. Its translation: CASSENSGRRFNEQFF.

The chain carries TRBV30 and TRBJ1-1; perhaps TRBD1 as D (5 bases). Between the trimmed V and J ends, which lost 2 bases and 1 base, there was a span of 11 bases. Looked up from germline, CDR1 is GTSNPN and CDR2 is SVGIG (reference sequence). The CDR3 totals 14 residues. In nucleotides, the CDR3 is TGTGCCTGGAGTAAGGGGACTGCGAACACTGAAGCTTTCTTT. This translates into CAWSKGTANTEAFF.

The count of this clone is one. This rearrangement joins TRBV19 to TRBJ2-7; a weak D match, TRBD1 (5 bases). CDR1 and CDR2 (germline): LNHDA, SQIVND (reference sequence). The CDR3 extends over 15 amino acids. The V end lost 5 bases, the J end lost 0 bases, and 14 bases lay between the germline ends. CDR3 coding DNA: TGTGCCAGTAGTGGAGTTGACAGCTACTCCTACGAGCAGTACTTC. The encoded protein is CASSGVDSYSYEQYF.

The chain combines TRBV7-9 with TRBJ1-4; a weak D match, TRBD1 (6 bases). In germline, CDR1 is SEHNR, CDR2 FQNEAQ (reference sequence). With 2 bases removed from V and 7 bases from J, the gap between germline ends came to 11 bases. The CDR3 totals 14 residues. The CDR3 DNA reads TGTGCCAGCAGCTTAAGGGGGGCTGGTGAAAAACTGTTTTTT. As protein: CASSLRGAGEKLFF.

On this clone: Germline is not matched at one junction end, which may reflect a read error. The rearrangement joins TRBV2 to TRBJ2-7; possibly TRBD1 for D (6 bases). The CDR3 length is 13 residues. CDR1 and CDR2 (germline): SNHLY, FYNNEI. CDR3 residues: CASEQGGSSEQYF. The CDR3 DNA sequence: TGTGCCAGCGAGCAAGGGGGTTCCTCCGAGCAGTACTTC.

J is TRBJ1-1 and V is TRBV5-1, with TRBD1 identical over 8 bases. The V gene end was trimmed by 0 bases and the J gene end by 7 bases; junction bases not matched to a gene: 20. Germline CDR1 is SGHRS and CDR2 is YFSETQ. The CDR3 runs to 19 residues. The CDR3 nucleotides read TGCGCCAGCAGCTTGGGCAGGGGGCTAATATTACAACGGGAGGGTGAAGCTTTCTTT. Translating it yields CASSLGRGLILQREGEAFF.

This chain links TRBV5-1 with TRBJ2-7; either TRBD1 or TRBD2 may fit D (5 bases each). V gave up 1 base and J gave up 7 bases, with 15 bases separating them. Germline CDR1 is SGHRS and CDR2 is YFSETQ. This CDR3 is 14 amino acids long. The CDR3 spells CASSLRDPTREQYF. Here the CDR3 DNA reads TGCGCCAGCAGCTTGAGGGACCCTACCAGGGAGCAGTACTTC. The complete variable domain, with remaining parts taken from reference TRBV5-1 and TRBJ2-7, reads KAGVTQTPRYLIKTRGQQVTLSCSPISGHRSVSWYQQTPGQGLQFLFEYFSETQRNKGNFPGRFSGRQFSNSRSEMNVSTLELGDSALYLCASSLRDPTREQYFGPGTRLTVT.

The V gene is TRBV7-2, the J gene TRBJ2-7, with 10 bases that match TRBD2. Germline assignment: CDR1 SGHTA and CDR2 FQGNSA. The V and J ends lost 5 bases and 2 bases, in that order; junction bases with no gene match: 15. This CDR3 is 18 amino acids long. The CDR3 spells CASSPHQFSGRSPYEQYF. CDR3 DNA sequence: TGTGCCAGCAGCCCCCACCAATTTAGCGGGAGGTCCCCCTACGAGCAGTACTTC.

CDR3 sequence reads: CASSDRHTNTEAFF. The CDR3, as DNA: TGTGCCAGCAGTGACCGACATACTAACACTGAAGCTTTCTTT. The chain recombines TRBV6-4 with TRBJ1-1; no clear D. The CDR3 is 14 amino acids. Germline V gene lookup returns CDR1 MRHNA and CDR2 SNTAGT. V was trimmed by 2 bases and J by 2 bases, leaving 9 bases between them.

The genes are TRBV19 and TRBJ1-2; no clear D. The CDR3 is 13 amino acids. The germline CDR1 and CDR2 sequences are LNHDA and SQIVND (reference sequence). Trimming removed 5 bases from V and 4 bases from J, with 11 bases in between. The CDR3 region is CASSSEGFYGYTF. CDR3 sequence (DNA): TGTGCCAGTAGTTCGGAGGGATTCTATGGCTACACCTTC.

The chain couples TRBV27 to TRBJ2-1; possible D gene TRBD2, 5 bases. Germline loops: CDR1 MNHEY, CDR2 SMNVEV (reference sequence). V lost 6 bases and J 5 bases, leaving 8 bases between the germline ends. The CDR3 contains 12 residues. The CDR3: CASRGDHNEQFF. CDR3 bases: TGTGCCAGCAGGGGAGACCACAATGAGCAGTTCTTC.

The chain carries TRBV7-2 and TRBJ1-5; D gene unclear. V gave up 5 bases and J gave up 4 bases, with 12 bases separating them. This CDR3 comprises 14 residues. Germline CDR1 reads SGHTA; CDR2 reads FQGNSA. The CDR3 reads CASSRVVENQPQHF. CDR3 in DNA: TGTGCCAGCAGCAGAGTAGTAGAAAATCAGCCCCAGCATTTT.

The chain joins TRBV7-9 to TRBJ2-3, with 8 bases identical to TRBD2. Germline CDR1 reads SEHNR; CDR2 reads FQNEAQ (reference sequence). V was clipped by 2 bases and J by 5 bases; unmatched bases: 9. This CDR3 contains 16 residues. DNA of the CDR3: TGTGCCAGCAGCTTAAACATGGGACTAGAAGGAGATACGCAGTATTTT. Its protein is CASSLNMGLEGDTQYF.

V and J are TRBV2 and TRBJ1-1, with 7 bases identical to TRBD1. The junction had 6 bases not matched to a gene; V was cut back by 8 bases and J by 0 bases. The germline gives CDR1 SNHLY, CDR2 FYNNEI. The CDR3 length is 14 residues. The CDR3 region is CASGVGQLNTEAFF. In DNA, the CDR3 is TGTGCCAGCGGGGTGGGACAGCTGAACACTGAAGCTTTCTTT.

The chain employs TRBV28 and TRBJ2-7, with TRBD1 matching 7 bases. Germline V gene lookup returns CDR1 MDHEN and CDR2 SYDVKM. The CDR3 loop spans 15 amino acids. V lost 6 bases, J lost 1 base, and 9 bases stayed unmatched. The CDR3 DNA reads as TGTGCCAGCAGCCCAGCCGGGACAGAATCCTACGAGCAGTACTTC. This sequence encodes CASSPAGTESYEQYF. The complete variable domain, with remaining parts taken from reference TRBV28 and TRBJ2-7, reads DVKVTQSSRYLVKRTGEKVFLECVQDMDHENMFWYRQDPGLGLRLIYFSYDVKMKEKGDIPEGYSVSREKKERFSLILESASTNQTSMYLCASSPAGTESYEQYFGPGTRLTVT.